This TCR beta chain comes out of a study of shared clonotypes between healthy human individuals. Notes on the study in general: What limited the represented genetic and exposure-history diversity was the small number of donors.

A word on this clone: Its antigen is unknown.

The assay ran at deep level. The sequenced material, unsorted PBMC DNA, was run on ten immunoSEQ deep assay plates. This table comes from immunoSEQ multiplex PCR, and its TCRdb copy is limited to in-frame clones, with some not included. The table includes over 400,000 clones, about 78% detected once. Free of recent acute infections or vaccinations, the donors were healthy HIV-negative adults. The CDR3 runs to 14 residues. Trimming removed 3 bases at V and 0 bases at J, with 11 bases between. The germline V gene has CDR1 SQVTM and CDR2 ANQGSEA. The chain employs TRBV29-1 and TRBJ1-2, with D maybe TRBD1 (6 bases). The material sequenced was PBMCs. This TCR derives from a middle-aged woman in good health. Some clones in this sample may be carry-over from other donors' samples. The CDR3, as DNA: TGCAGCGTTGAGGTGGACAGATCTAACTATGGCTACACCTTC. It codes for CSVEVDRSNYGYTF.